This is a list of T cell receptor beta chains from one sample in a study of radiation and T cells in renal cell carcinoma. Sequenced by immunoSEQ multiplex PCR; TCRdb stores in-frame clones only, minus some. The sample yields 150,000 to 200,000 clones, about 88% seen once. Source: blood, taken from a patient whose treatment included radiotherapy and nephrectomy. Receptors originate from a woman between 50 and 59 years old with renal cell carcinoma. The CDR3 runs from the conserved cysteine through the conserved F or W. The order of the fields is V gene, D gene, J gene, clone size, CDR3 DNA, CDR3 protein. A D gene is named only where the DNA matches it firmly. Size is stated for part of the rows, as once, few or many counts, or as a class when the clone is expanded.

TRBV19,.,TRBJ1-2,few,TGTGCCAGTAGTATCGGGGTCATCAACTATGGCTACACCTTC,CASSIGVINYGYTF
TRBV6-6,.,TRBJ1-2,.,TGTGCCAGCAGTCCAGACAGGATATATGGCTACACCTTC,CASSPDRIYGYTF
TRBV2,.,TRBJ2-6,once,TGTGCCAGCAGTGTCCGGGTCTCTGGGGCCAACGTCCTGACTTTC,CASSVRVSGANVLTF
TRBV6-5,.,TRBJ2-7,.,TGTGCCAGCAGTTACAATCCAGGGCGAGAGCAGTACTTC,CASSYNPGREQYF
TRBV6-5,.,TRBJ1-1,.,TGTGCCAGCAGTTACTCGATGGTAAACACTGAAGCTTTCTTT,CASSYSMVNTEAFF
TRBV6-5,.,TRBJ2-5,.,TGTGCCAGCAGTTACCCGGAGGAGACCCAGTACTTC,CASSYPEETQYF
TRBV19,.,TRBJ1-2,once,TGTGCCAGTAGTGACCGGGCCCAAGACGGCTACACCTTC,CASSDRAQDGYTF
TRBV7-8,.,TRBJ2-7,.,TGTGCCAGCAGCTTAGAGGCAGGGTTTTTCTACGAGCAGTACTTC,CASSLEAGFFYEQYF
TRBV6-5,.,TRBJ1-3,.,TGTGCCAGCAGTTACGGAACGGCCTCTGGAAACACCATATATTTT,CASSYGTASGNTIYF
TRBV5-4,.,TRBJ2-5,.,TGTGCCAGCAGCTTGGCGGGGAGAGAGACCCAGTACTTC,CASSLAGRETQYF
TRBV25-1,.,TRBJ2-1,.,TGTGCCACCAAGGATAGGGGGGGCTTTACCGATGAGCAGTTCTTC,CATKDRGGFTDEQFF